The T cell receptor (beta chain) under discussion was sequenced for a study of lymphopenia after photon versus proton radiotherapy. The study's findings and limits: Larger post-nadir TCR diversity loss correlated inversely with survival in deceased patients. Under photons, naive T cells and diversity fell while effector/memory populations rose.

In this sample, this clone turned up once. The antigen is unknown. The CDR3 contains 16 residues. The V gene's germline CDR1 is MNHNS and CDR2 SASEGT. V was trimmed by 4 bases and J by 1 base, leaving 16 bases between them. Profiled with immunoSEQ multiplex PCR; TCRdb holds only in-frame clones, not every one. The table lists some 76,000 clones, 85% to 95% of them singletons, with roughly 2.3% in the top ten. This chain connects TRBV6-1 to TRBJ1-2; tentatively, D is TRBD1 (6 bases). This receptor was obtained from a woman aged 40 to 50 with cholangiocarcinoma. Here the sequenced sample was peripheral blood, taken from a patient treated with photon-based radiotherapy. CDR3 amino acids: CASSAAGHRDNYGYTF. The DNA of the CDR3 is TGTGCCAGCAGTGCGGCGGGACATCGAGATAACTATGGCTACACCTTC.